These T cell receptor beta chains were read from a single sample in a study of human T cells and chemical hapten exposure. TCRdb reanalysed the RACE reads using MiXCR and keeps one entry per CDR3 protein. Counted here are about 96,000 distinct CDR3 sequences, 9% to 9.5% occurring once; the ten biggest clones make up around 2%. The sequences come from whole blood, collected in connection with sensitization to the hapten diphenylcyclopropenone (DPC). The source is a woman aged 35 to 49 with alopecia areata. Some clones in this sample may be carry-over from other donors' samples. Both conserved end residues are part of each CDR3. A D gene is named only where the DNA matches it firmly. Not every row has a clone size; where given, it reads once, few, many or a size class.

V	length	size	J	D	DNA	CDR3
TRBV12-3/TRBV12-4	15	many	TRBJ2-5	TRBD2	TGTGCCAGCAGTTTACTAGCGGGGTACCAAGAGACCCAGTACTTC	CASSLLAGYQETQYF
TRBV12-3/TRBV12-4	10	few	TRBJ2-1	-	TGTGCCAGCAGGCGCGATGAGCAGTTCTTC	CASRRDEQFF
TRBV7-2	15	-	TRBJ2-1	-	TGTGCCAGCAGCCGGGGTAGGGGGACCTACAATGAGCAGTTCTTC	CASSRGRGTYNEQFF
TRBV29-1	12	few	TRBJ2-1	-	TGCAGCGTTAGGGCATCGGTCAATGAGCAGTTCTTC	CSVRASVNEQFF
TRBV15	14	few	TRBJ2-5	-	TGTGCCACCAGCAGAGTAGCAGGGACGGAGACCCAGTACTTC	CATSRVAGTETQYF
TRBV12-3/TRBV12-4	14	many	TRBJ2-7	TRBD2	TGTGCCAGCACCCTAAGGGGACTAGTTAACGAGCAGTACTTC	CASTLRGLVNEQYF
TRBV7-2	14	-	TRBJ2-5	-	TGTGCCAGCAGCCCCGGACACACTGAAGAGACCCAGTACTTC	CASSPGHTEETQYF
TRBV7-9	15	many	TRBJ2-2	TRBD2	TGTGCCAGCATACGACTAGCGGGAGAGGGCGGGGAGCTGTTTTTT	CASIRLAGEGGELFF
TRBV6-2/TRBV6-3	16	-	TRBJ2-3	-	TGTGCCAGCATTGGCCGGGAGAACCCTAGCACAGATACGCAGTATTTT	CASIGRENPSTDTQYF
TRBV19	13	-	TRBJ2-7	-	TGTGCCAGTAGTATTGGGCCAGCTTACGAGCAGTACTTC	CASSIGPAYEQYF
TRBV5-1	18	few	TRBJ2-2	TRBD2	TGCGCCAGCAGTACTTTTGGTAGCGGGAGTGAGAACACCGGGGAGCTGTTTTTT	CASSTFGSGSENTGELFF
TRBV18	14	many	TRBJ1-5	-	TGTGCCAGCTCCCTGGGGGGTCACAATCAGCCCCAGCATTTT	CASSLGGHNQPQHF
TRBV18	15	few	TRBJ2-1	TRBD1	TGTGCCAGCTCACGGGGACAGGCTGGAAACAATGAGCAGTTCTTC	CASSRGQAGNNEQFF
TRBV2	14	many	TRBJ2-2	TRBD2	TGTGCCAGCAGCACGACTAGCTTGGGCGGGGAGCTGTTTTTT	CASSTTSLGGELFF
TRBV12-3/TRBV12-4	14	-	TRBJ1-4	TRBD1	TGTGCCAGCAGTTTTCAGGGGGTAAACGAAAAACTGTTTTTT	CASSFQGVNEKLFF
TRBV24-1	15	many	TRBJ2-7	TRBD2	TGTGCCACCAGCGACACCAAAGCGGGAGTCTACGAGCAGTACTTC	CATSDTKAGVYEQYF
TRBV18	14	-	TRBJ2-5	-	TGTGCCAGCTCACCTGACCTAGCCCTTGAGACCCAGTACTTC	CASSPDLALETQYF
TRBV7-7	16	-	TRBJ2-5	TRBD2	TGTGCTAGCAGCCGCCTAGGACTAGCGGGACAAGAGACCCAGTACTTC	CASSRLGLAGQETQYF
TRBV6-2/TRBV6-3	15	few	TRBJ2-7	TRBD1	TGTGCCAGCAGTTACCTTGGGGACAGCTCCTACGAGCAGTACTTC	CASSYLGDSSYEQYF
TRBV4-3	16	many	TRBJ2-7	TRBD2	TGCGCCAGCAGCCAGGCGGCAGCGGGAGGGCCATACGAGCAGTACTTC	CASSQAAAGGPYEQYF
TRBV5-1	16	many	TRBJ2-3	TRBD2	TGCGCCAGCAGCTCTTTTAGCGGGAGAGGAACAGATACGCAGTATTTT	CASSSFSGRGTDTQYF
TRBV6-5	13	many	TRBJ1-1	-	TGTGCCAGCAGCCGAACAGAGAACACTGAAGCTTTCTTT	CASSRTENTEAFF
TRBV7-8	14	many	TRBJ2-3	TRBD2	TGTGCCAGCAGCTCCGGGAGGGCCAAAGATACGCAGTATTTT	CASSSGRAKDTQYF
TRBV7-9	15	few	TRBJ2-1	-	TGTGCCAGCAGCTTAAGTCTAGGGACCTACAATGAGCAGTTCTTC	CASSLSLGTYNEQFF
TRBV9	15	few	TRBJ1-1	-	TGTGCCAGCAGCGCACGAGGATCCCCGGACACTGAAGCTTTCTTT	CASSARGSPDTEAFF
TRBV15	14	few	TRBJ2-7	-	TGTGCCACCAGCAGAGATGGCAGGGTAGGCGAGCAGTACTTC	CATSRDGRVGEQYF
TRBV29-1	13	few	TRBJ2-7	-	TGCAGCGTCCGACCCGACAGGATCTACGAGCAGTACTTC	CSVRPDRIYEQYF
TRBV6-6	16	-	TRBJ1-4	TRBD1	TGTGCCAGCAGTTTACATTCGGGACAGGGTAATGAAAAACTGTTTTTT	CASSLHSGQGNEKLFF
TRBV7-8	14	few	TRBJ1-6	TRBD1	TGTGCCAGCAGCACACGACAGGGCAACTCACCCCTCCACTTT	CASSTRQGNSPLHF
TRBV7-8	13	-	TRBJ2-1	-	TGTGCCAGCAGCTTAGACTACTACAATGAGCAGTTCTTC	CASSLDYYNEQFF
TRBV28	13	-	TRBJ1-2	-	TGTGCCAGCAGTTTATCAGGGGCGGATGGCTACACCTTC	CASSLSGADGYTF